These T cell receptor beta chains were read from a single sample in a study of blood T cells in healthy people across ages. TCRdb ran MiXCR on the 5' RACE reads and lists one entry per CDR3 protein. The sample yields roughly 1,300,000 distinct CDR3 sequences, roughly 59% seen once. Source material: blood. The receptors derive from a man aged 18 to 29 in good health. Each CDR3 is given with its conserved first and last residue. Fields, in order: J gene, clone size, D gene, V gene, CDR3 protein, CDR3 DNA. A D gene is named only where the DNA matches it firmly. Rows may omit the clone size; those that give it use once, few, many or a size class.

J: TRBJ2-1
size: NA
D: NA
V: TRBV6-2/TRBV6-3
CDR3: CVSSYSGYTGLGQFF
DNA: TGTGTCAGCAGTTACTCTGGATACACAGGGTTAGGTCAGTTCTTC

J: TRBJ2-3
size: NA
D: TRBD2
V: TRBV14
CDR3: CASSPGLAGESPFTDTQYF
DNA: TGTGCCAGCAGCCCGGGACTAGCGGGGGAGAGCCCCTTCACAGATACGCAGTATTTT

J: TRBJ2-7
size: few
D: TRBD1
V: TRBV5-1
CDR3: CASRDPGQTYEQYF
DNA: TGCGCCAGCAGGGACCCGGGACAGACCTACGAGCAGTACTTC

J: TRBJ1-2
size: NA
D: TRBD1
V: TRBV7-2
CDR3: CASSFGQAIPNGYTF
DNA: TGTGCCAGCAGCTTTGGACAGGCGATTCCCAATGGCTACACCTTC

J: TRBJ1-6
size: NA
D: NA
V: TRBV20-1
CDR3: CSASQPRGENSPLHF
DNA: TGCAGTGCTAGCCAACCCCGGGGCGAAAATTCACCCCTCCACTTT

J: TRBJ2-7
size: NA
D: NA
V: TRBV7-2
CDR3: CASSRKGTRVYEQYF
DNA: TGTGCCAGCAGCCGTAAAGGGACAAGGGTCTACGAGCAGTACTTC

J: TRBJ1-6
size: NA
D: NA
V: TRBV20-1
CDR3: CSAREGVYNSPLHF
DNA: TGCAGTGCTAGAGAGGGGGTCTATAATTCACCCCTCCACTTT

J: TRBJ2-3
size: NA
D: NA
V: TRBV9
CDR3: CASSVDGGRTDTQYF
DNA: TGTGCCAGCAGCGTAGATGGGGGCCGAACAGATACGCAGTATTTT

J: TRBJ2-3
size: NA
D: TRBD2
V: TRBV20-1
CDR3: CSARDPRLAGTSTDTQYF
DNA: TGCAGTGCTAGAGATCCCCGACTAGCGGGGACTAGCACAGATACGCAGTATTTT

J: TRBJ1-4
size: NA
D: NA
V: TRBV27
CDR3: CAPDPRDPNEKLFF
DNA: TGTGCCCCCGACCCCAGGGATCCTAATGAAAAACTGTTTTTT